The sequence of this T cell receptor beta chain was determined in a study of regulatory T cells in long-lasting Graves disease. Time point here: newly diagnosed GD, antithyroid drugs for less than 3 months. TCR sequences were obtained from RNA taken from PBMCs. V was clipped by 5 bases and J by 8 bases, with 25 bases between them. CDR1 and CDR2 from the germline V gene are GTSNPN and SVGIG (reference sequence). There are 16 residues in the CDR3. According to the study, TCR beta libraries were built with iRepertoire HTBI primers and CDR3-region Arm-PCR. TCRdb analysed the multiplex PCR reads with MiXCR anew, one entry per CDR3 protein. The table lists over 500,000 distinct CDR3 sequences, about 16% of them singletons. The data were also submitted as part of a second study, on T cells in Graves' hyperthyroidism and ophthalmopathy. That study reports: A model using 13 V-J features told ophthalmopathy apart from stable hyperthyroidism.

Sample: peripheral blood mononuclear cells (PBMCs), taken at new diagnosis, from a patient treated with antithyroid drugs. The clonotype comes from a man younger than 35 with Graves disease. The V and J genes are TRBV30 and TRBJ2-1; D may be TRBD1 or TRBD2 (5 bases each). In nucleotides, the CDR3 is TGTGCCTGGGGCAGACCCCGGGACGGTCCCGTTCATGAGCAGTTCTTC. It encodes CAWGRPRDGPVHEQFF.